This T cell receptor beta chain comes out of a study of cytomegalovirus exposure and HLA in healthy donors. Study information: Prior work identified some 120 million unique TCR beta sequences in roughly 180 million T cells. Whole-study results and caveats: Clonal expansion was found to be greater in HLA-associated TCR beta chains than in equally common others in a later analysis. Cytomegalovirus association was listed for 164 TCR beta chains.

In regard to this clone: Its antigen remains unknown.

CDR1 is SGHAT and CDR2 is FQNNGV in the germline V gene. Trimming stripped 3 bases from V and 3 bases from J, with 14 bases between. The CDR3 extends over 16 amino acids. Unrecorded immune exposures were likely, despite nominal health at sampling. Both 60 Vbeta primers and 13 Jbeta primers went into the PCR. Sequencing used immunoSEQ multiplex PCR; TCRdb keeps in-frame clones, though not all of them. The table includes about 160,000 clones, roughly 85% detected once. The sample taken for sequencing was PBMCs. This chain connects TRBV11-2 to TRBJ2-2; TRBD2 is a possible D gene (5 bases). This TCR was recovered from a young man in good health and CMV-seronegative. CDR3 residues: CASSFFAGPYTGELFF. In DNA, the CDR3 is TGTGCCAGCAGCTTTTTTGCGGGCCCATACACCGGGGAGCTGTTTTTT.